The text below deals with one TCR beta chain. Some clones are missing from TCRdb's copy, which holds only in-frame ones; the method was immunoSEQ multiplex PCR. This repertoire shows under 300,000 clones, 65% to 85% found once; its top ten account for over 1.1%. This CDR3 is built from 14 residues. Looked up from germline, CDR1 is MDHEN and CDR2 is SYDVKM. J lost 6 bases, V lost 7 bases, and 10 bases had no gene match. This entry comes from a study of blood T cell repertoires in COVID-19. Input material: peripheral blood. This rearrangement joins TRBV28 to TRBJ1-1, with 8 bases matching TRBD1. The source is a human donor with COVID-19, enrolled during active disease. The donor label of this sample is uncertain. CDR3 region: CASKGQGHFAEAFF. CDR3 nucleotide sequence: TGTGCCAGCAAAGGACAGGGTCATTTCGCTGAAGCTTTCTTT.